The T cell receptor (beta chain) under discussion was sequenced for a study of shared clonotypes between healthy human individuals. In the study overall: Aged 18 to 49, the donors were a couple of women and three men. Researchers assigned three CD4 naive, three CD4 memory, two CD8 naive and one CD8 memory plate to each donor. Findings and caveats of the study: The study found about 5% of naive CD4 clonotypes shared across a handful of donors.

Within Nashville, Tennessee resided all donors, each a Caucasian adult. This CDR3 has 13 residues. The V gene lost 10 bases and the J gene lost 0 bases, with 7 bases spanning the gap. From germline, CDR1 is MGHDK and CDR2 SYGVNS. Notes on this clone: Its antigen remains unidentified.

TCRdb's copy holds only in-frame clones and misses some; the assay was immunoSEQ multiplex PCR. The table records a few million clones, approximately 90% of them present only once. This sequence originates from a man between 18 and 29 years old in good health. Specimen: naive CD4+ T cells sorted from blood. The sample's subset: CD45RA+ positively selected. This chain uses TRBV25-1 with TRBJ2-6; D is uncertain. CDR3 in amino acids: CATSTSGANVLTF. The CDR3 DNA reads as TGTGCCACCTCGACCTCTGGGGCCAACGTCCTGACTTTC.